This T cell receptor (beta chain) was sequenced in a study of Graves' ophthalmopathy and Graves' hyperthyroidism. The authors isolated PBMCs from 8 to 10 ml of fresh peripheral blood. Regarding the study as a whole: Blood also harbored most expanded thyroid clonotypes above 0.001 frequency.

Amplification targeted the TCR beta CDR3 regions, with RNA transcripts as the source material. The first-round RT-PCR employed HTBI primers together with the Qiagen OneStep RT-PCR kit. A multiplex PCR was then performed as the second round. TCRdb called the multiplex PCR reads again in MiXCR, with one record for every CDR3 protein. The sample shows hundreds of thousands of distinct CDR3 sequences, roughly two fifths of them seen only once. A word on this clonotype: Its antigen remains unknown. A much larger clone sits a single nucleotide away, making a read error possible.

The source material was peripheral blood. The clonotype comes from an adult man with Graves' ophthalmopathy.

The CDR3 spells CTSSKGLAMNTEAFF. The CDR3 DNA reads TGTACCAGCAGCAAGGGCTTGGCTATGAACACTGAAGCTTTCTTT. This chain connects TRBV5-5 to TRBJ1-1; D ambiguous. Germline V gene sequence: CDR1 SGHKS, CDR2 YYEKEE (reference sequence). The CDR3 spans 15 residues.